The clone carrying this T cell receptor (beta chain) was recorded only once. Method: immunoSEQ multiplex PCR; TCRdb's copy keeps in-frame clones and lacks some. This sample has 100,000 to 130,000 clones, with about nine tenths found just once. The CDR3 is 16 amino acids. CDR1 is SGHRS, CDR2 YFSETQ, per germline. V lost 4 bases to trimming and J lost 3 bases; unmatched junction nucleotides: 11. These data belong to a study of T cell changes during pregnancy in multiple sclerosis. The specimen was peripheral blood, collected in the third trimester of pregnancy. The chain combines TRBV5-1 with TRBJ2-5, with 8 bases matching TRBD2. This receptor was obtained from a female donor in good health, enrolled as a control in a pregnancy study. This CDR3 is CASSATPLADEETQYF. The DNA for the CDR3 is TGCGCCAGCAGCGCAACACCACTAGCGGACGAAGAGACCCAGTACTTC. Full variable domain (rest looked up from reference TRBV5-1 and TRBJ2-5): KAGVTQTPRYLIKTRGQQVTLSCSPISGHRSVSWYQQTPGQGLQFLFEYFSETQRNKGNFPGRFSGRQFSNSRSEMNVSTLELGDSALYLCASSATPLADEETQYFGPGTRLLVL.